Shown below are 12 T cell receptor beta chains from a single sample sequenced in a study of shared clonotypes between healthy human individuals. The assay was immunoSEQ multiplex PCR, and TCRdb's table has in-frame clones only and misses some. The sample consists of fewer than 150,000 clones, more than 65% of them appearing once. The sample was memory CD8+ T cells sorted from blood. The subset denotes: CD45RO+ cells pooled with CCR7-negative TemRA cells. The receptors were sampled from a woman aged 30 to 39 in good health.

The CDR3 spells CASSLGPGTGYTF. Written as DNA, the CDR3 is TGTGCCAGCAGCTTAGGTCCAGGGACTGGCTACACCTTC. The V gene is TRBV11-3, the J gene TRBJ1-2; perhaps TRBD1 as D (5 bases). CDR3 length: 13 residues. The germline V gene has CDR1 SGHNT and CDR2 YENEEA. The V end was cut by 1 base, the J end by 7 bases, with 10 bases between.

The chain uses TRBV4-1 and TRBJ2-3; D perhaps matches TRBD2 (6 bases). V lost 0 bases and J 3 bases, leaving 19 bases between the germline ends. Per germline, CDR1 MGHRA and CDR2 YSYEKL. This CDR3 contains 18 residues. The CDR3 DNA is TGCGCCAGCAGCCAAGAAAGGAGAACGGGAGCAGTAACAGATACGCAGTATTTT. Translating gives CASSQERRTGAVTDTQYF.

The V and J genes are TRBV7-2 and TRBJ2-5, with TRBD2 matching 8 bases. From germline, CDR1 is SGHTA and CDR2 FQGNSA. Trimming at V came to 5 bases and at J to 7 bases, leaving 6 bases not matched to a gene. CDR3 length equals 13 residues. DNA of the CDR3: TGTGCCAGCAGCCCCGGGAGGGGCGGGACCCAGTACTTC. Translated, it gives CASSPGRGGTQYF.

In the case of this clone: The likely explanation is a read error, given a far larger clone one base away. Other DNA sequences from this sample encode an identical CDR3 as well. The rearrangement links TRBV4-1 to TRBJ2-3; D is possibly TRBD1 (5 bases). The germline gives CDR1 MGHRA, CDR2 YSYEKL. The V end was cut by 5 bases, the J end by 1 base, with 16 bases between. CDR3 length equals 16 residues. CDR3 DNA: TGCGCCAGCAGCAACGCAGGGCATACCCGCACAGATACGCAGTATTTT. Protein: CASSNAGHTRTDTQYF.

This clone was seen at least ten times. The identical CDR3 is also encoded by other nucleotide sequences in the sample. This rearrangement joins TRBV6-1 to TRBJ2-1; TRBD2 matches 11 bases. V was pared by 2 bases and J by 5 bases, with 8 bases of the junction left unmatched. CDR3 length: 17 amino acids. Germline V gives CDR1 MNHNS, CDR2 SASEGT. This CDR3 reads CASSELNAGLADNEQFF. For the CDR3, the DNA is TGTGCCAGCAGTGAACTCAATGCGGGACTAGCGGACAATGAGCAGTTCTTC.

The chain uses TRBV6-5 and TRBJ2-5, with a possible D match to TRBD2 (5 bases). CDR3 size: 14 residues. With 2 bases removed from V and 1 base from J, the gap between germline ends came to 8 bases. Germline-derived CDR1 and CDR2 are MNHEY and SVGAGI. The chain's CDR3 is CASSYAEAQETQYF. The CDR3, as DNA: TGTGCCAGCAGTTACGCGGAGGCCCAAGAGACCCAGTACTTC.

The chain combines TRBV14 with TRBJ2-7; D perhaps matches TRBD2 (6 bases). Germline V lookup: CDR1 SGHDN, CDR2 FVKESK. This CDR3 region has 21 residues. Trimming cost V 3 bases and J 0 bases, with 30 bases left between them. The CDR3 reads CASSHFGPRTPGESHSYEQYF. DNA of the CDR3: TGTGCCAGCAGCCACTTTGGACCCCGGACTCCGGGGGAATCTCACTCCTACGAGCAGTACTTC.

This sequence joins TRBV27 and TRBJ2-1; 8 nucleotides agree with TRBD2. From germline, CDR1 is MNHEY and CDR2 SMNVEV (reference sequence). With V trimmed by 7 bases and J by 5 bases, 10 bases remained unmatched. This CDR3 is 15 amino acids long. The CDR3 DNA reads as TGTGCCAGCAAGCTGGGCCTAGCGGGTAACAATGAGCAGTTCTTC. It specifies CASKLGLAGNNEQFF.

J is TRBJ2-7 and V is TRBV7-8, with no clear D. This CDR3 contains 15 residues. From germline, CDR1 is SGHVS and CDR2 FQNEAQ. V was trimmed by 5 bases and J by 6 bases, leaving 20 bases between them. CDR3 DNA: TGTGCCAGCAGCCCACGGTACGCGGATTTTGGCGAGCAGTACTTC. Translating it yields CASSPRYADFGEQYF.

The V and J genes are TRBV12-5 and TRBJ2-3; no firm D call. V gave up 10 bases and J gave up 3 bases, with 2 bases separating them. CDR1 and CDR2 (germline): LGHNT, FRNRAP. This CDR3 has 9 amino acids. CDR3 amino acids: CAKTDTQYF. The DNA of the CDR3 is TGTGCTAAGACAGATACGCAGTATTTT.

As to this clone: Different DNA sequences within this sample yield the same CDR3. The chain carries TRBV27 and TRBJ1-1, with 7 positions matching TRBD1. The CDR3 is 13 amino acids. Germline V CDR1 and CDR2: MNHEY, SMNVEV (reference sequence). With 8 bases clipped from V and 4 bases from J, the junction kept 7 bases outside the gene matches. In DNA form, the CDR3 reads TGTGCCAGCTCAGAAAGGGGGCCCACTGAAGCTTTCTTT. As protein: CASSERGPTEAFF.

There are many counts of this clone. This chain links TRBV19 with TRBJ2-1; 8 bases fit TRBD1. There are 14 residues in the CDR3. CDR1 and CDR2 from the germline V gene are LNHDA and SQIVND (reference sequence). V lost 6 bases to trimming and J lost 6 bases; unmatched junction nucleotides: 7. The CDR3 coding sequence is TGTGCCAGTAGCGGACAGGGCCACTCCAATGAGCAGTTCTTC. It specifies CASSGQGHSNEQFF.